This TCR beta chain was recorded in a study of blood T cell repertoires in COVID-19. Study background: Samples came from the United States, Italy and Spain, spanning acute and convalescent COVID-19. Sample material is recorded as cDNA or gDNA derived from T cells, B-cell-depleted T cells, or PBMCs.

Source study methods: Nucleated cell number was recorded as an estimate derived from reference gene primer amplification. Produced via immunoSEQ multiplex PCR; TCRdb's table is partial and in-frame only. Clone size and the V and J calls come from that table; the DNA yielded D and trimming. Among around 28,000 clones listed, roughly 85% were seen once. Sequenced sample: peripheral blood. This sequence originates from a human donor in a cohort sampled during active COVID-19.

CDR3 amino acids: CASSQHWDSSGNTIYF. Written as DNA, the CDR3 is TGTGCCAGCAGCCAACATTGGGACAGCTCTGGAAACACCATATATTTT. The V call is TRBV3-1 (or the pseudogene TRBV3-2), the J call TRBJ1-3; 7 positions match TRBD1. Germline V gene lookup returns CDR1 LGHDT and CDR2 YNNKEL (reference sequence). The CDR3 is 16 amino acids. V was pared by 2 bases and J by 0 bases, with 4 bases of the junction left unmatched.